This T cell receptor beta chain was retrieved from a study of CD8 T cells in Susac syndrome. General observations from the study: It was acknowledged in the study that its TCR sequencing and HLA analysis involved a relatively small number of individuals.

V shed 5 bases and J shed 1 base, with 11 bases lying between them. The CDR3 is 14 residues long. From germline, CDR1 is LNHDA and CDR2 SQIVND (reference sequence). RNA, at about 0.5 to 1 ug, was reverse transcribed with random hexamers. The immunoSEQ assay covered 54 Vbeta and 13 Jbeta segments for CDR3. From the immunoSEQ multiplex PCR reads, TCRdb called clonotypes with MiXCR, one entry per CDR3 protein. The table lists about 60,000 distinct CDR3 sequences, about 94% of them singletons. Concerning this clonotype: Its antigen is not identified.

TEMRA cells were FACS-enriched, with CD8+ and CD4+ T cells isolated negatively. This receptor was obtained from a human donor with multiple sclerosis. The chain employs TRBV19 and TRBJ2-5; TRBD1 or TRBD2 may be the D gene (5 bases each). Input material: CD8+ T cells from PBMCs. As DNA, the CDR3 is TGTGCCAGTAGTGCTCGGGACGTCCAAGAGACCCAGTACTTC. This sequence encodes CASSARDVQETQYF.